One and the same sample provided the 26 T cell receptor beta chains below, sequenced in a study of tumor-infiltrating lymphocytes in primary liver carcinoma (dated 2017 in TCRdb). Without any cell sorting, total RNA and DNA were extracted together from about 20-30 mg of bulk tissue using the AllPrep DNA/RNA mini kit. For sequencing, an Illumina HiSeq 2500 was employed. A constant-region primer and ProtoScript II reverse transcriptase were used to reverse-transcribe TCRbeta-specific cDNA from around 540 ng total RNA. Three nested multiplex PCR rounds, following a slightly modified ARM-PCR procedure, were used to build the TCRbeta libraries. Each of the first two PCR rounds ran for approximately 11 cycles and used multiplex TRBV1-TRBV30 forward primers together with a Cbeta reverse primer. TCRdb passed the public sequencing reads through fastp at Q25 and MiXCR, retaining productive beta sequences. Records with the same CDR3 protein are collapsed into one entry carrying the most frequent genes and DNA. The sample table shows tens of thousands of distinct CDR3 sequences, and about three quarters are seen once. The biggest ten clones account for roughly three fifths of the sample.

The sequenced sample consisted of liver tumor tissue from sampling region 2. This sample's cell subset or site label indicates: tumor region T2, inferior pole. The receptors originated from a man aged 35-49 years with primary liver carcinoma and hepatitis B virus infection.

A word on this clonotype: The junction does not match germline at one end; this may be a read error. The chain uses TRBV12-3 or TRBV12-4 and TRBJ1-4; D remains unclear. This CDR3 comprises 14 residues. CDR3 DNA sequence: TGTACCAGCAGTTTAAGTGGGGTTGGTGAAAAACTGTTTTTT. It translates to CTSSLSGVGEKLFF.

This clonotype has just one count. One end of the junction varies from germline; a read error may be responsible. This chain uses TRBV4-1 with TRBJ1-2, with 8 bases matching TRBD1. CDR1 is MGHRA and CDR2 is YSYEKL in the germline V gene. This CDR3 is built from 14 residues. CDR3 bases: TGTGTCAGCAGCCAAGGGGACAGGAACGATGGCTACACCTTT. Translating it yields CVSSQGDRNDGYTF.

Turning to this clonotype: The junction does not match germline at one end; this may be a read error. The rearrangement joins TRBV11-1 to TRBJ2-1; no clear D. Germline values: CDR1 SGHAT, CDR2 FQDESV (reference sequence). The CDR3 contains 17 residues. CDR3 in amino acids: CASTIGPGLHSYSEQFF. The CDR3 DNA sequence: TGTGCTAGCACCATCGGGCCTGGGTTACACTCCTACAGTGAGCAGTTCTTC.

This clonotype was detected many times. CDR3 DNA sequence: TGTGCCAGCAGCTTATATTACAGGGTAGCAGATACGCAGTATTTT. This gives the protein CASSLYYRVADTQYF. The chain employs TRBV7-9 and TRBJ2-3; the D gene is possibly TRBD1 (6 bases). Trimming removed 2 bases from V and 4 bases from J, with 13 bases in between. The CDR3 covers 15 residues. Per germline, CDR1 SEHNR and CDR2 FQNEAQ (reference sequence).

For the CDR3, the DNA is TGTGCCAGTAACGCAGATCTGGGACAGGGGCACAATGAGCAGTTCTTC. Translating it yields CASNADLGQGHNEQFF. The chain joins TRBV12-3 or TRBV12-4 to TRBJ2-1; 10 bases line up with TRBD1. The CDR3 is made up of 16 amino acids. The trim removed 9 bases at V and 5 bases at J, leaving 13 bases unmatched.

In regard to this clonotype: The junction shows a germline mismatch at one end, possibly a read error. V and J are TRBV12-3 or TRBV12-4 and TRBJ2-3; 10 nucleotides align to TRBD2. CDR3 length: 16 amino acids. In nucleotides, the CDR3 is TGCGCCAGCAGTTTAAGGATTGGGACTAGCGATGATACGCAGTATTTT. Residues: CASSLRIGTSDDTQYF.

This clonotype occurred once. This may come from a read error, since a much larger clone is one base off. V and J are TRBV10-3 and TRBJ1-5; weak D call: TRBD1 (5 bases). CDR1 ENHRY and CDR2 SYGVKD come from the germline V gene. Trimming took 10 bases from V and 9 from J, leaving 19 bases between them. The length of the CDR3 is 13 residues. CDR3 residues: CATTETDQAPQHF. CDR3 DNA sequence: TGTGCCACGACCGAGACAGACCAGGCGCCCCAGCATTTT.

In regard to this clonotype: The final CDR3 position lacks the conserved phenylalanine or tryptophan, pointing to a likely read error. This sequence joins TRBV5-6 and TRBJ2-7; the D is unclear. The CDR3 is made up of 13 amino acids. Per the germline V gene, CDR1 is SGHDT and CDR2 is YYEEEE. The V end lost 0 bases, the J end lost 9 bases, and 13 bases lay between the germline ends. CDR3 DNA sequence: TGTGCCAGCAGCTTGGCAACCGGGTATTGGCAGTACTTA. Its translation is CASSLATGYWQYL.

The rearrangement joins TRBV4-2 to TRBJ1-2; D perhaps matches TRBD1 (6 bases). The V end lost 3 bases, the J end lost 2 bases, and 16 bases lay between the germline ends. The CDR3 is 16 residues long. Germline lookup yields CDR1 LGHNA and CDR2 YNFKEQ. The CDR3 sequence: CASSHTTRTENYGYTF. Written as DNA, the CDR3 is TGTGCCAGCAGCCACACAACCCGGACAGAAAACTATGGCTACACCTTC.

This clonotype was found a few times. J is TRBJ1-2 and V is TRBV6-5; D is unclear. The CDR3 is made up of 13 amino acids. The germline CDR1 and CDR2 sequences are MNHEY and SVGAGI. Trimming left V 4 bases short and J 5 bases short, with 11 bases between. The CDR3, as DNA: TGTGCCAGCAGTTCGCGGGGTACTTATGGCTACACCTTC. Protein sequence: CASSSRGTYGYTF.

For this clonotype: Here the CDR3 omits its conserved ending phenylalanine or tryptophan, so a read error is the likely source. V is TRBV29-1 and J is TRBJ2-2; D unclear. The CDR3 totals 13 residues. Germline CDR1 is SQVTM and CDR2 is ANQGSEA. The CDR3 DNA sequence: TGCAGCATTGAAAGGCAGTACACCGGGGAGCTGTTTTGT. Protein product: CSIERQYTGELFC.

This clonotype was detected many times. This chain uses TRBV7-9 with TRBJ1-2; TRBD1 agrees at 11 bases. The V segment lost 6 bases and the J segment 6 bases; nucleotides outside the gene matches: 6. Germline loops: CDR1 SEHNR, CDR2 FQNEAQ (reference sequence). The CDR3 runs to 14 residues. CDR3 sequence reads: CASRWDRGFHGYTF. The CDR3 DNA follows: TGTGCCAGCAGATGGGACAGGGGGTTTCATGGCTACACCTTC.

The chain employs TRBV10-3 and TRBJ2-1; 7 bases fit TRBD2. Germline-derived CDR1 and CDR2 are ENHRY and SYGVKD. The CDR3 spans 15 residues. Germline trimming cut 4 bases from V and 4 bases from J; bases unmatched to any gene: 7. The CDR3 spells CAISGMSGAYNEQFF. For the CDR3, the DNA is TGTGCCATCAGTGGGATGAGCGGGGCTTACAATGAGCAGTTCTTC.

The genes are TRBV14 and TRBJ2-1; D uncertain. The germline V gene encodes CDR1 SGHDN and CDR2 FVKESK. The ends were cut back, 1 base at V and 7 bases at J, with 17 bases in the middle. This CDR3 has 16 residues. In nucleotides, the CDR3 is TGTGCCAGCAGCCAAGTTCCGGGTTGGGTCGTGAATGAGCAGTTCTTC. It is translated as CASSQVPGWVVNEQFF.

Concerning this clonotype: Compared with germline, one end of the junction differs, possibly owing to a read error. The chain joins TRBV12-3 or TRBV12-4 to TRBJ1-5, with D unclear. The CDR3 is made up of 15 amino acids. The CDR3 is CASSFGKGSNQPQHF. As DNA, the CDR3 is TGTGCCAGCAGTTTTGGAAAAGGAAGCAATCAGCCTCAGCATTTT.

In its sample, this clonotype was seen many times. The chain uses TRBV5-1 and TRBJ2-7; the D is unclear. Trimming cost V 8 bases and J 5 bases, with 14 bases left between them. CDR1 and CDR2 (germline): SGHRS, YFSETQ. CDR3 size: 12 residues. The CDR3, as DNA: TGCGCCAGTAGACATACCGACGACGAGCAGTACTTC. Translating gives CASRHTDDEQYF.

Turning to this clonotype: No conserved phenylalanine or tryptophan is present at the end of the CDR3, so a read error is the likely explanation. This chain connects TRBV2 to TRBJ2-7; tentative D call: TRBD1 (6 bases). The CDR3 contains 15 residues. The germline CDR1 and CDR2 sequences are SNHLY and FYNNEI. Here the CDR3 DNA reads TGTGCAAGCAGTGAGAACAGGGTGGTCTCCTACGAGCAGTACATC. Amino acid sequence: CASSENRVVSYEQYI.

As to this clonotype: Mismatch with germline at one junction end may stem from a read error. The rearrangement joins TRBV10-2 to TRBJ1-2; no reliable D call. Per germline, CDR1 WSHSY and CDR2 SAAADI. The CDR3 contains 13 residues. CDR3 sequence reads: CASGEIVNYGCTF. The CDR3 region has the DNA TGCGCCAGCGGTGAAATCGTTAACTATGGCTGCACCTTC.

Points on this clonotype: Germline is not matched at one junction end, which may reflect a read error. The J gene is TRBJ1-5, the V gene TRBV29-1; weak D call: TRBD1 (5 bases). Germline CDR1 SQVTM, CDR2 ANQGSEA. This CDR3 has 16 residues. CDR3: CSVQAGPAGENQPQHF. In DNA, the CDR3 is TGCAGCGTCCAGGCAGGGCCAGCCGGAGAGAATCAGCCCCAACATTTT.

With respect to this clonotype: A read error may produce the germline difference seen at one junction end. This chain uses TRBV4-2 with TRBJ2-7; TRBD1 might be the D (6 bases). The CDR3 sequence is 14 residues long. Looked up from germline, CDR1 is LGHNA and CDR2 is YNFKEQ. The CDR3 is CASTQGTRDYEQYF. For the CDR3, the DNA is TGTGCCAGCACCCAAGGGACAAGGGACTACGAGCAGTACTTC.

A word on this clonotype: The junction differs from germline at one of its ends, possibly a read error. The CDR3 loop reads CANSQGCRNYGYTF. The CDR3 coding sequence is TGCGCCAACAGCCAAGGGTGTAGGAATTATGGCTACACCTTC. The chain joins TRBV4-1 to TRBJ1-2, with no clear D. This CDR3 region has 14 residues. Germline assignment: CDR1 MGHRA and CDR2 YSYEKL.

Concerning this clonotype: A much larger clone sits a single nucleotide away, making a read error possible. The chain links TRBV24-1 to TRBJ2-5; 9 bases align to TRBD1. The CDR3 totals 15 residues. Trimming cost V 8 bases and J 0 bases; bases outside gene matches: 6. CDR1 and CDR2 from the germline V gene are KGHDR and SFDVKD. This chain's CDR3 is CATNGWTGDQETQYF. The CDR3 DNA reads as TGTGCCACCAATGGTTGGACAGGGGACCAAGAGACCCAGTACTTC.

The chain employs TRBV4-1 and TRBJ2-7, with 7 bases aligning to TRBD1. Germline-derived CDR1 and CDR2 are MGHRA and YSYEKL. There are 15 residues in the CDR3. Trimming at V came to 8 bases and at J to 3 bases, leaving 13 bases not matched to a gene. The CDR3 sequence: CASGPSRDRGYEQYF. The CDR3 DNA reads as TGCGCCAGCGGCCCTTCCCGGGACAGAGGCTACGAGCAGTACTTC.

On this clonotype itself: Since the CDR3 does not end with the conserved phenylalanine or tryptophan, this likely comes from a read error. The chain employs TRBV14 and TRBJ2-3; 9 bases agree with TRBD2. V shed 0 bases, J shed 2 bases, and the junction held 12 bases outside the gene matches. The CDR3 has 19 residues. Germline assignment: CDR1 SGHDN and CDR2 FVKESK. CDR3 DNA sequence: TGTGCCAGCAGCCAAGAAGGGGTGCTAGCGGGAAGGCTCACAGATACGCAGTATTAT. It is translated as CASSQEGVLAGRLTDTQYY.

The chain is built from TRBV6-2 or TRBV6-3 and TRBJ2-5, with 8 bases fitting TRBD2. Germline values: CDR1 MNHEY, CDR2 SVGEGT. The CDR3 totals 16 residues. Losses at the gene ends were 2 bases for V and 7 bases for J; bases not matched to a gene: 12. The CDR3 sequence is CASSYDGTSLVVTQYF. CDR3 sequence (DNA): TGTGCCAGCAGTTACGACGGGACTAGTCTAGTAGTGACCCAGTACTTC.

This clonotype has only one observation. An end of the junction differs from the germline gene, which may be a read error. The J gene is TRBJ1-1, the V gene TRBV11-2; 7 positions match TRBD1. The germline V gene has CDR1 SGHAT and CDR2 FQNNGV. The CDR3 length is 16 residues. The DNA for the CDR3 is TGTGCCAGCGGCCCATTCAGGGGGTTGGTGAACACTGAAACTTTCTTT. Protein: CASGPFRGLVNTETFF.